This T cell receptor (beta chain) was sequenced during a study of technical replicates of blood from a handful of donors. CDR3 size: 12 residues. Per the germline V gene, CDR1 is SQVTM and CDR2 is ANQGSEA. V was shortened by 5 bases and J by 5 bases, with 12 bases between the two germline ends. Clones were sequenced by immunoSEQ multiplex PCR, and TCRdb holds only the in-frame ones, with some missing. The data contain about 66,000 clones, 88% of them seen just once; the ten biggest clones take up 4% to 5%. Sequenced material: PBMCs. The clonotype comes from a human donor in good health. Some clones in this sample may be carry-over from other donors' samples. The rearrangement links TRBV29-1 to TRBJ2-5, with D possibly being TRBD1 (6 bases). The CDR3 DNA reads TGCAGCGTTCGCAGGGGCGGTGAGACCCAGTACTTC. Its translation: CSVRRGGETQYF.